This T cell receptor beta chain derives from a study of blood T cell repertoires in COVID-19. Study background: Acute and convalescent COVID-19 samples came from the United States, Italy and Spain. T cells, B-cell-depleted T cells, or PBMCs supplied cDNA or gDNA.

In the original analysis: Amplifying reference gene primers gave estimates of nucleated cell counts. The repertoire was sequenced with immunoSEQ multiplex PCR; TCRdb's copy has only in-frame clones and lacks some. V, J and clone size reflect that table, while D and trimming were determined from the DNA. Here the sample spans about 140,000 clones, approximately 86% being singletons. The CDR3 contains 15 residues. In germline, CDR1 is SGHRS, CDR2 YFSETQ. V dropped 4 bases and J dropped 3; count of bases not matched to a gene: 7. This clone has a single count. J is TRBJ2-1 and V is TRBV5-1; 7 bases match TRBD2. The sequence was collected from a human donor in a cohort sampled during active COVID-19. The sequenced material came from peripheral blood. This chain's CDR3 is CASSKGLEVYNEQFF. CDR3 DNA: TGCGCCAGCAGCAAAGGACTAGAAGTCTACAATGAGCAGTTCTTC.